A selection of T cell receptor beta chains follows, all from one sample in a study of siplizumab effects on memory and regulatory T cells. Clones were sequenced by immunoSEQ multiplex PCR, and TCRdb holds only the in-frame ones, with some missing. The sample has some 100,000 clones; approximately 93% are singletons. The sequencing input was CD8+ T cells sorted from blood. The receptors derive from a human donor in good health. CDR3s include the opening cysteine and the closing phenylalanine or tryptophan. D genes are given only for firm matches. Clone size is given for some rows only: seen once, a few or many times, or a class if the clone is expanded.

CDR3aa: CASSVAGANTEAFF; CDR3nt: TGTGCCAGCAGCGTAGCTGGAGCGAACACTGAAGCTTTCTTT; abundance: .; j_gene: TRBJ1-1; v_gene: TRBV9; d_gene: .
CDR3aa: CAWGDYYEQYF; CDR3nt: TGTGCCTGGGGGGACTATTACGAGCAGTACTTC; abundance: .; j_gene: TRBJ2-7; v_gene: TRBV30; d_gene: TRBD2
CDR3aa: CASSITSGIYNEQFF; CDR3nt: TGTGCCAGTAGTATAACTAGCGGGATTTACAATGAGCAGTTCTTC; abundance: .; j_gene: TRBJ2-1; v_gene: TRBV19; d_gene: TRBD2
CDR3aa: CASSPQGLAAYNEQFF; CDR3nt: TGCGCCAGCAGCCCCCAAGGACTGGCAGCCTACAATGAGCAGTTCTTC; abundance: once; j_gene: TRBJ2-1; v_gene: TRBV5-1; d_gene: .
CDR3aa: CASSLAVEGYTF; CDR3nt: TGTGCCAGCAGCTTAGCCGTGGAAGGCTACACCTTC; abundance: .; j_gene: TRBJ1-2; v_gene: TRBV7-9; d_gene: .
CDR3aa: CASTPAGERDLSGANVLTF; CDR3nt: TGTGCCAGCACCCCAGCGGGGGAAAGGGACCTCTCTGGGGCCAACGTCCTGACTTTC; abundance: .; j_gene: TRBJ2-6; v_gene: TRBV13; d_gene: TRBD2
CDR3aa: CASSLAGTSADSYEQYF; CDR3nt: TGTGCCAGCAGCTTAGCAGGGACTAGCGCTGACTCCTACGAGCAGTACTTC; abundance: .; j_gene: TRBJ2-7; v_gene: TRBV7-9; d_gene: TRBD2
CDR3aa: CASSLGETGVDEQFF; CDR3nt: TGTGCCAGCAGCTTGGGGGAAACAGGGGTTGATGAGCAGTTCTTC; abundance: .; j_gene: TRBJ2-1; v_gene: TRBV5-8; d_gene: TRBD1
CDR3aa: CAISEVGDYGYTF; CDR3nt: TGTGCCATCAGTGAGGTGGGAGACTATGGCTACACCTTC; abundance: .; j_gene: TRBJ1-2; v_gene: TRBV10-3; d_gene: .
CDR3aa: CASWETLSYNEQFF; CDR3nt: TGTGCCAGCTGGGAGACACTCTCCTACAATGAGCAGTTCTTC; abundance: .; j_gene: TRBJ2-1; v_gene: TRBV7-9; d_gene: .